The source of this TCR beta chain is a study of cytomegalovirus exposure and HLA in healthy donors. Study-level points and caveats: Reportedly, diagnosis of cytomegalovirus status by the classifier showed high specificity and sensitivity.

The PCR was carried out with 60 Vbeta primers and 13 Jbeta primers. Sequencing was performed with immunoSEQ multiplex PCR; in TCRdb, only in-frame clones are kept and a portion is missing. The sample yields under 200,000 clones, 80% seen once. As for this clone: Its specificity is not known. The germline gene is not matched at one end of the junction; a read error may be the cause. Other DNA sequences within the sample encode an identical CDR3.

The CDR3 is 15 amino acids. CDR1 and CDR2 from the germline V gene are SGHVS and FNYEAQ. The sample consisted of PBMCs. The receptor was derived from a man aged 25 to 45 in good health and CMV-seronegative. This chain uses TRBV7-6 with TRBJ1-5; no definite D call. The CDR3 spells CASSLAGGSNQPQHF. In nucleotides, the CDR3 is TGTGCCAGTAGCTTAGCTGGAGGGAGCAATCAGCCCCAGCATTTT.